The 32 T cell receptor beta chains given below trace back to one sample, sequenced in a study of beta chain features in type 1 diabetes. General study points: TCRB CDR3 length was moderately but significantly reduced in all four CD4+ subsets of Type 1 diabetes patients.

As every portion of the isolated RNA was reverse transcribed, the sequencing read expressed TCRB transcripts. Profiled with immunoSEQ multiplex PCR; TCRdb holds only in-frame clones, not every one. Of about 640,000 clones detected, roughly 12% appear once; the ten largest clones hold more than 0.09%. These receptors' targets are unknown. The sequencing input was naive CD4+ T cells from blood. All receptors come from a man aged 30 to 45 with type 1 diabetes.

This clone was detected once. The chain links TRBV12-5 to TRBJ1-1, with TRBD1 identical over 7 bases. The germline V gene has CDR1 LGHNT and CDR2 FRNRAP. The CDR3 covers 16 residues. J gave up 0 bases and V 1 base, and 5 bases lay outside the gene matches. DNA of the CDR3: TGTGCTAGTGGTTTGGCAACAGGGGATCTGAACACTGAAGCTTTCTTT. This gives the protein CASGLATGDLNTEAFF.

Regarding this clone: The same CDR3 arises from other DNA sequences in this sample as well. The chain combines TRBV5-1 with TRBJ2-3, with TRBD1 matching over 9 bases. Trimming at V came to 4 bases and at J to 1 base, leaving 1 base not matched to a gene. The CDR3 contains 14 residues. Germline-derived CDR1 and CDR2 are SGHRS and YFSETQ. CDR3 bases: TGCGCCAGCAGCCGGGACAGGGGCACAGATACGCAGTATTTT. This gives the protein CASSRDRGTDTQYF.

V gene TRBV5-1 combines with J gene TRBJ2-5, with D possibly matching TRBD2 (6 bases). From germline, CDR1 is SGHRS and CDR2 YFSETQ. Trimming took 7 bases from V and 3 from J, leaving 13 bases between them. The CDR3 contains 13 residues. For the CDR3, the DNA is TGCGCCAGCTCCTGGGGGGTCGAAGAGACCCAGTACTTC. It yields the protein CASSWGVEETQYF.

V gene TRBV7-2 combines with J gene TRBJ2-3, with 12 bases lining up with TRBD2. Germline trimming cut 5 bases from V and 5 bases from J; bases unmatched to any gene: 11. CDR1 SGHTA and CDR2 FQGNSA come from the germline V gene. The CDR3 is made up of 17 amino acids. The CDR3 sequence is CASSTASGGAIGDTQYF. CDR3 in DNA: TGTGCCAGCAGCACCGCTAGCGGGGGGGCCATAGGAGATACGCAGTATTTT.

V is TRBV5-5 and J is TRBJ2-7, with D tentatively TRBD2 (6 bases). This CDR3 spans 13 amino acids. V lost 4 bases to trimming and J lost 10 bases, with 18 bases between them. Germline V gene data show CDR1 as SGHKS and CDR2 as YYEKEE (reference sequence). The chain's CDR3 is CASSDQWGGRQYF. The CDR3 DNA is TGTGCCAGCAGCGATCAATGGGGAGGAAGACAGTACTTC.

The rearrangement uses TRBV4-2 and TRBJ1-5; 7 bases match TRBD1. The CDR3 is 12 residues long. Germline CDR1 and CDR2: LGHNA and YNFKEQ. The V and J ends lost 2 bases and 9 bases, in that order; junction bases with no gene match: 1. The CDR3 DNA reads TGTGCCAGCAGCCAACAGGGGGGGCCCCAGCATTTT. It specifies CASSQQGGPQHF.

The CDR3 DNA follows: TGCGCCAGCAGACGGGACGGAGGGGGAACAGATACGCAGTATTTT. Translation gives CASRRDGGGTDTQYF. V and J are TRBV5-1 and TRBJ2-3; D may correspond to TRBD1 or TRBD2 (6 bases each). V gave up 5 bases and J gave up 3 bases, with 16 bases separating them. Germline V lookup: CDR1 SGHRS, CDR2 YFSETQ. This CDR3 has 15 residues.

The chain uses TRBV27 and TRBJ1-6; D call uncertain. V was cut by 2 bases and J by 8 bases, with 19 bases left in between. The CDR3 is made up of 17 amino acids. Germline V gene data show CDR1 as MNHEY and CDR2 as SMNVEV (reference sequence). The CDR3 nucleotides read TGTGCCAGCAGTTTAAGGGCCAACGGAAAATCCGATTCACCCCTCCACTTT. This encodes CASSLRANGKSDSPLHF.

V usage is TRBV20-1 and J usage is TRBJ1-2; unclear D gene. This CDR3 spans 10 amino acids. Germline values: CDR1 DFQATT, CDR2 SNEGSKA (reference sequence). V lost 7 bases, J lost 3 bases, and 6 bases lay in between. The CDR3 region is CSVRDYGYTF. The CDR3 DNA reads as TGCAGTGTCCGTGACTATGGCTACACCTTC.

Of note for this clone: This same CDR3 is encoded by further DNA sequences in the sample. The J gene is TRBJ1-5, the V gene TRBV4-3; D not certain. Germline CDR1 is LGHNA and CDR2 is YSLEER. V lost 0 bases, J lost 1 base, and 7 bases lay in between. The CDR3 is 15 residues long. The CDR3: CASSQEWESNQPQHF. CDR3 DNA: TGCGCCAGCAGCCAAGAGTGGGAAAGCAATCAGCCCCAGCATTTT.

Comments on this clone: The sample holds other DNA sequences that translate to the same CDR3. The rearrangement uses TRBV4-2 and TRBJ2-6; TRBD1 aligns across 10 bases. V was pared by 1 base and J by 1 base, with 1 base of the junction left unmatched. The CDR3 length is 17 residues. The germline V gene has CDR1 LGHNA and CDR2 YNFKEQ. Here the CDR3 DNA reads TGTGCCAGCAGCCAAGGACAGGGGGCTTCTGGGGCCAACGTCCTGACTTTC. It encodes CASSQGQGASGANVLTF.

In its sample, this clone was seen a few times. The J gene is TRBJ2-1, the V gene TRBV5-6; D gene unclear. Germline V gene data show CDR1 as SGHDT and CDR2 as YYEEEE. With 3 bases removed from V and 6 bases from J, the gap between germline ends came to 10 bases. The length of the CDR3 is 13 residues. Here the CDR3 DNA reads TGTGCCAGCAGCTCTGTACAGTTCAATGAGCAGTTCTTC. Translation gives CASSSVQFNEQFF.

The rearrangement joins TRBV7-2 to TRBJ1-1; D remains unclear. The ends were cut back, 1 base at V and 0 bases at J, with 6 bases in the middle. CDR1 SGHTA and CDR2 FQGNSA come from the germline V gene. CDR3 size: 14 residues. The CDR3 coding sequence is TGTGCCAGCAGCTTAGTGCTGGTGAACACTGAAGCTTTCTTT. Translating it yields CASSLVLVNTEAFF.

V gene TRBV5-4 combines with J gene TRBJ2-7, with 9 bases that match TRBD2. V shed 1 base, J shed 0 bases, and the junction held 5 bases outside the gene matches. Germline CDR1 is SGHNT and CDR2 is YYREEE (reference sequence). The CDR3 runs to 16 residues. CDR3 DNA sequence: TGTGCCAGCAGCTTGTATAGCGGGGGAACCTCCTACGAGCAGTACTTC. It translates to CASSLYSGGTSYEQYF.

The CDR3 here is CASRWGRNQPQHF. The CDR3 DNA follows: TGCGCCAGCAGGTGGGGACGCAATCAGCCCCAGCATTTT. V usage is TRBV10-2 and J usage is TRBJ1-5; tentatively, D is TRBD1 (5 bases). CDR1 is WSHSY, CDR2 SAAADI, per germline. V was trimmed by 6 bases and J by 2 bases, leaving 8 bases between them. The CDR3 loop spans 13 amino acids.

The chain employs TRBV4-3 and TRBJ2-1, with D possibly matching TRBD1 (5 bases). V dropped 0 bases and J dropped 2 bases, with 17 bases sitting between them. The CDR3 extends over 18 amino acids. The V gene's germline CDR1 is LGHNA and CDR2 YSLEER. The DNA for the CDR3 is TGCGCCAGCAGCCAAGATTTAATGGGGCAGCTAACCTACAATGAGCAGTTCTTC. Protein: CASSQDLMGQLTYNEQFF.

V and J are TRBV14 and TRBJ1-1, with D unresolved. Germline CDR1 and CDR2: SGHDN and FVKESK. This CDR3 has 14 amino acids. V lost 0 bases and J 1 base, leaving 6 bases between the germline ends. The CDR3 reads CASSQDRWNTEAFF. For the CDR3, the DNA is TGTGCCAGCAGCCAAGATAGATGGAACACTGAAGCTTTCTTT.

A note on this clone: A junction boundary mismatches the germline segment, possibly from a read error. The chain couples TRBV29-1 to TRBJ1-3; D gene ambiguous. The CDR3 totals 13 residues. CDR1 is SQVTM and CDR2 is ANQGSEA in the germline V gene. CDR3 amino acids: CSVEGPVGNTIYF. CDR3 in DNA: TGCAGCGTAGAAGGCCCTGTGGGAAACACCATATATTTT.

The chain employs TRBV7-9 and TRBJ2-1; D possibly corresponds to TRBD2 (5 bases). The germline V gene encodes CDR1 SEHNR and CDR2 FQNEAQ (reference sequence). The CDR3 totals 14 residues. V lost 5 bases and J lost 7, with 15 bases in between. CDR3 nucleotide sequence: TGTGCCAGCAGCGCCCAAATCGGGGTAAATGAGCAGTTCTTC. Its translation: CASSAQIGVNEQFF. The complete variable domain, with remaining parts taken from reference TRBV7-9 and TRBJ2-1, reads DTGVSQNPRHKITKRGQNVTFRCDPISEHNRLYWYRQTLGQGPEFLTYFQNEAQLEKSRLLSDRFSAERPKGSFSTLEIQRTEQGDSAMYLCASSAQIGVNEQFFGPGTRLTVL.

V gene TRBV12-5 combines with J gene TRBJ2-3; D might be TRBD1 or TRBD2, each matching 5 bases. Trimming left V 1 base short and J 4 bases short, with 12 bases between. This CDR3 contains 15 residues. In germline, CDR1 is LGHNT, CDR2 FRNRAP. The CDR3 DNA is TGTGCTAGTGGTTTGGATTTGGGGGAGTCAGATACGCAGTATTTT. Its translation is CASGLDLGESDTQYF. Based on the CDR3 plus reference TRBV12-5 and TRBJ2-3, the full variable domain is DARVTQTPRHKVTEMGQEVTMRCQPILGHNTVFWYRQTMMQGLELLAYFRNRAPLDDSGMPKDRFSAEMPDATLATLKIQPSEPRDSAVYFCASGLDLGESDTQYFGPGTRLTVL.

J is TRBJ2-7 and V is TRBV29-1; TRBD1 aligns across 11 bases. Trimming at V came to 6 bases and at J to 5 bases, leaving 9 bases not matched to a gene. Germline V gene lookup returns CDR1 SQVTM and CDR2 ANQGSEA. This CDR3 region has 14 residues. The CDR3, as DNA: TGCAGCGTCGGGACCCCGGACAGGGGGCACGAGCAGTACTTC. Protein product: CSVGTPDRGHEQYF.

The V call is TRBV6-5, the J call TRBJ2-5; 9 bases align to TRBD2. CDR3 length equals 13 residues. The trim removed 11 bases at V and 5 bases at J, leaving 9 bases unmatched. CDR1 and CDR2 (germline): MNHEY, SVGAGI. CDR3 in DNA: TGTGCCGCGAGCGGGGGGCGTCGGGAGACCCAGTACTTC. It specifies CAASGGRRETQYF.

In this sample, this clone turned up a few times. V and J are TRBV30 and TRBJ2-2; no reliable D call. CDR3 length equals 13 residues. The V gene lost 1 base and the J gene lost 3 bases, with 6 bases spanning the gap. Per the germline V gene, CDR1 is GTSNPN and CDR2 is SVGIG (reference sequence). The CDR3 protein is CAWSAVHTGELFF. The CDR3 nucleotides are TGTGCCTGGAGTGCTGTCCACACCGGGGAGCTGTTTTTT. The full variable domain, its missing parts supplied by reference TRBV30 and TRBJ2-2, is SQTIHQWPATLVQPVGSPLSLECTVEGTSNPNLYWYRQAAGRGLQLLFYSVGIGQISSEVPQNLSASRPQDRQFILSSKKLLLSDSGFYLCAWSAVHTGELFFGEGSRLTVL.

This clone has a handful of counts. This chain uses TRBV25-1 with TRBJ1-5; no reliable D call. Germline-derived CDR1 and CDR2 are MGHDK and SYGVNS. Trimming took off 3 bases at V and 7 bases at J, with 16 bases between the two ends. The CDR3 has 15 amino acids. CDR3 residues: CASSEWYVPRQPQHF. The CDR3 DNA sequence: TGTGCCAGCAGTGAGTGGTATGTCCCCAGGCAGCCCCAGCATTTT.

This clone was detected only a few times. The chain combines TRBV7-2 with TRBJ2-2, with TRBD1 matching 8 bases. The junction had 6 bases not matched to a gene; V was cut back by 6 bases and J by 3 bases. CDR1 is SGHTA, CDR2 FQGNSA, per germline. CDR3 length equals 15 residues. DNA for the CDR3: TGTGCCAGCAGTCCACAGGGGGTCGACACCGGGGAGCTGTTTTTT. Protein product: CASSPQGVDTGELFF.

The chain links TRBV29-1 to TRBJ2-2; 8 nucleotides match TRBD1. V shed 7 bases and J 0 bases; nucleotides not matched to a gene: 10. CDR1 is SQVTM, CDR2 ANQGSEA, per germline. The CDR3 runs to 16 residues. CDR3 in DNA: TGCAGCGCCCAAGACGGACAGGGAACGAACACCGGGGAGCTGTTTTTT. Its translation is CSAQDGQGTNTGELFF.

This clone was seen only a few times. In DNA, the CDR3 is TGTGCCAGCAGCCGACACCCGGTACACCTTCAAGAGACCCAGTACTTC. This encodes CASSRHPVHLQETQYF. The V and J genes are TRBV7-2 and TRBJ2-5; no reliable D call. The CDR3 consists of 16 residues. V dropped 5 bases and J dropped 2 bases, with 18 bases sitting between them. Germline V gene sequence: CDR1 SGHTA, CDR2 FQGNSA.

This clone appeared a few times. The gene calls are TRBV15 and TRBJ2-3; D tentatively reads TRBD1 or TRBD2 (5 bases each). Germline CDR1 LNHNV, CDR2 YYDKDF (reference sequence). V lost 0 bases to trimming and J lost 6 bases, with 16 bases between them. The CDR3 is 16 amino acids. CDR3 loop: CATSRDRVHTGDTQYF. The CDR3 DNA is TGTGCCACCAGCAGAGACAGGGTCCACACGGGGGATACGCAGTATTTT.

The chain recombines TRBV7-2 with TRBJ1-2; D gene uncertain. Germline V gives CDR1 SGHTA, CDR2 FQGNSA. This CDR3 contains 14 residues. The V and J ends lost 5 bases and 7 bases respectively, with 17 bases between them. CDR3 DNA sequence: TGTGCCAGCAGCCGACCTGACAATATGGGTGGCTACACCTTC. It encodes CASSRPDNMGGYTF.

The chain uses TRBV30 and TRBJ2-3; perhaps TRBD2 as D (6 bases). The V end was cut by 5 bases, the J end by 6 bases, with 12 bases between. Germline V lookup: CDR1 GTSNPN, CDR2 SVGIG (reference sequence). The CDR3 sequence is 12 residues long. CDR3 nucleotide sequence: TGTGCCTGGCACAACGCGGGGGATACGCAGTATTTT. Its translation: CAWHNAGDTQYF.

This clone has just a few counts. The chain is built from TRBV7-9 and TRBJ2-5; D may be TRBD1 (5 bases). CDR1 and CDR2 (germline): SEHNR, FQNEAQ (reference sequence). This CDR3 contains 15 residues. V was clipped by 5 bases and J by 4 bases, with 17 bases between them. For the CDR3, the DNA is TGTGCCAGCAGCGCCCAAGGTCAGGGCCTAGAGACCCAGTACTTC. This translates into CASSAQGQGLETQYF.

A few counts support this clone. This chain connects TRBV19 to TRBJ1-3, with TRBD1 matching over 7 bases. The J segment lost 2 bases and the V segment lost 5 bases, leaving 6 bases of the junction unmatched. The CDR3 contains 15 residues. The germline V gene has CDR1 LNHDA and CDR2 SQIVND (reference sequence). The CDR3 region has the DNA TGTGCCAGTAGTGTACAGGGGTTTGCTGGAAACACCATATATTTT. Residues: CASSVQGFAGNTIYF.